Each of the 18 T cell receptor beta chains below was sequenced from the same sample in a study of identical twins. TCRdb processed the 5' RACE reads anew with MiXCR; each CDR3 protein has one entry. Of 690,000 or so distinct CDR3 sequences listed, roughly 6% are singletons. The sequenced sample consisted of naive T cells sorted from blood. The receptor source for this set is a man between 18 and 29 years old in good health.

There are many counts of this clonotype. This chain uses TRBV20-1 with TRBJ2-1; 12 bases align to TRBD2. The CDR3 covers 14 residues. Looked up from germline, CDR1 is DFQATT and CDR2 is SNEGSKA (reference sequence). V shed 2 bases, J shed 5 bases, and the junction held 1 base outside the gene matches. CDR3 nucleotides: TGCAGTGCTAGAACTAGCGGGAGGCACAATGAGCAGTTCTTC. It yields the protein CSARTSGRHNEQFF.

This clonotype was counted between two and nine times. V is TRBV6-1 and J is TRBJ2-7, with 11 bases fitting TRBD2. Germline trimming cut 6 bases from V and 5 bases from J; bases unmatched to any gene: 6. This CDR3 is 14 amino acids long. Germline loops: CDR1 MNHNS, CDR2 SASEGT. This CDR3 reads CASRKLAGVDEQYF. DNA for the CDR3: TGTGCCAGCAGAAAACTAGCGGGAGTAGACGAGCAGTACTTC.

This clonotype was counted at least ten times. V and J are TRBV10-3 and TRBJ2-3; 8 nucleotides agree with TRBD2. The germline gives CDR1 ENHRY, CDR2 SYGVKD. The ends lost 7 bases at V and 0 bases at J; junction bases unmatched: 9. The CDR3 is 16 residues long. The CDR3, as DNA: TGTGCCATCAAGGGGTCGTCGGGGGGGAGCACAGATACGCAGTATTTT. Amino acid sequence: CAIKGSSGGSTDTQYF.

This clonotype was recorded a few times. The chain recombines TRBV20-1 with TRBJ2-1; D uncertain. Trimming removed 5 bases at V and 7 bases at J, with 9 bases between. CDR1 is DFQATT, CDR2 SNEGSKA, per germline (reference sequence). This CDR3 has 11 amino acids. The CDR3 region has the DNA TGCAGTGCTCCCGACCGGAATGAGCAGTTCTTC. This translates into CSAPDRNEQFF.

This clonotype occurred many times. This CDR3 is CASRPRAGEGYEQYF. CDR3 sequence (DNA): TGTGCCAGCAGACCCAGAGCGGGAGAAGGCTACGAGCAGTACTTC. V usage is TRBV6-2 or TRBV6-3 and J usage is TRBJ2-7; 8 bases line up with TRBD2. Germline V gene lookup returns CDR1 MNHEY and CDR2 SVGEGT. With 6 bases clipped from V and 3 bases from J, the junction kept 10 bases outside the gene matches. The length of the CDR3 is 15 residues.

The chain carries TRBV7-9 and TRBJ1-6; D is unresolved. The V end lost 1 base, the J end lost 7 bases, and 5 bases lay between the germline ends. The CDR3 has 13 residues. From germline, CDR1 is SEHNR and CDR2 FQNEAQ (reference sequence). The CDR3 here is CASSLVENSPLHF. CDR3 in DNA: TGTGCCAGCAGCTTAGTGGAGAATTCACCCCTCCACTTT.

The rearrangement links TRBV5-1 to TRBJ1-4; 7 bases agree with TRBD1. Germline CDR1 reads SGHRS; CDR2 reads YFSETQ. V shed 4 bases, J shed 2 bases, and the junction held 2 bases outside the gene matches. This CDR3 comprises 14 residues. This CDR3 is CASSPDRTNEKLFF. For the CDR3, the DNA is TGCGCCAGCAGCCCGGACAGGACTAATGAAAAACTGTTTTTT.

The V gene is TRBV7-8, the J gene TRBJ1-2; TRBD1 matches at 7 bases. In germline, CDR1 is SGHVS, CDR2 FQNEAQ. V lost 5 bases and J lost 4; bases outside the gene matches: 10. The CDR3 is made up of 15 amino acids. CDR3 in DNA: TGTGCCAGCAGCATAGACCCAGGGGGGGGCTATGGCTACACCTTC. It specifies CASSIDPGGGYGYTF. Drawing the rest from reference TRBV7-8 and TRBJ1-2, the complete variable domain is GAGVSQSPRYKVAKRGQDVALRCDPISGHVSLFWYQQALGQGPEFLTYFQNEAQLDKSGLPSDRFFAERPEGSVSTLKIQRTQQEDSAVYLCASSIDPGGGYGYTFGSGTRLTVV.

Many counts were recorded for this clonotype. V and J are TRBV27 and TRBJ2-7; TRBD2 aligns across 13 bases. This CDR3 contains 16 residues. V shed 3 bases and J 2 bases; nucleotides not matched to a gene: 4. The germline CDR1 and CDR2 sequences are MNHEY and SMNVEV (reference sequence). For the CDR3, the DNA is TGTGCCAGCAGTTTCGGGGGACTAGCGGGAACCTACGAGCAGTACTTC. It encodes CASSFGGLAGTYEQYF.

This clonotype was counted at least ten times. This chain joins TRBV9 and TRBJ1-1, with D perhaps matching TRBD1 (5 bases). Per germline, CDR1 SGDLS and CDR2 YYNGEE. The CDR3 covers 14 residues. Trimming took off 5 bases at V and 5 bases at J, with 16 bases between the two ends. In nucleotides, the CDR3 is TGTGCCAGCAGTGGAAGTGGGGGTAGGACTGAAGCTTTCTTT. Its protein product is CASSGSGGRTEAFF. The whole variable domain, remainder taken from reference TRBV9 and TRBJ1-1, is DSGVTQTPKHLITATGQRVTLRCSPRSGDLSVYWYQQSLDQGLQFLIQYYNGEERAKGNILERFSAQQFPDLHSELNLSSLELGDSALYFCASSGSGGRTEAFFGQGTRLTVV.

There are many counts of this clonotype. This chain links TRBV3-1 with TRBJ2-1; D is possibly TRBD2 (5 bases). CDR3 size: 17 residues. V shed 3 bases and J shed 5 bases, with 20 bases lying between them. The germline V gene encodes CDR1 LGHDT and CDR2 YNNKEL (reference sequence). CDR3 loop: CASSQLTARRGHNEQFF. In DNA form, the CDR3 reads TGTGCCAGCAGCCAGTTGACTGCTAGGCGAGGGCACAATGAGCAGTTCTTC.

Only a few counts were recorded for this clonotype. In nucleotides, the CDR3 is TGCGCCAGCAGCTTGGCGGGGCTAGCGGGAGGGCCGAGAACCGGGGAGCTGTTTTTT. Amino acid sequence: CASSLAGLAGGPRTGELFF. The chain carries TRBV5-1 and TRBJ2-2; TRBD2 aligns across 12 bases. Germline lookup yields CDR1 SGHRS and CDR2 YFSETQ. CDR3 length equals 19 residues. V dropped 0 bases and J dropped 5; count of bases not matched to a gene: 11.

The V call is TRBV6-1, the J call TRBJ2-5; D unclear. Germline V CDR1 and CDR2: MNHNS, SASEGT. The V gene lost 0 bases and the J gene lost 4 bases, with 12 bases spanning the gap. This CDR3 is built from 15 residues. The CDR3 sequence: CASSEALLPRETQYF. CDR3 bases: TGTGCCAGCAGTGAAGCGCTCCTCCCTCGAGAGACCCAGTACTTC.

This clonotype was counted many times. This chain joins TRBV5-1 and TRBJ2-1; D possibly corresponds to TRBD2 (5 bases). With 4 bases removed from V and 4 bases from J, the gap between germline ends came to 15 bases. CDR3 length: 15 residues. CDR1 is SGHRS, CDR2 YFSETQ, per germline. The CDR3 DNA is TGCGCCAGCAGCGGGAGCAGGCCCGATTACAATGAGCAGTTCTTC. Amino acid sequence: CASSGSRPDYNEQFF.

The CDR3 DNA follows: TGTGCCACCAGTGGGGGGGGACAGCCCAATCAGCCCCAGCATTTT. This sequence encodes CATSGGGQPNQPQHF. The chain is built from TRBV24-1 and TRBJ1-5; 7 bases are a match to TRBD1. The ends lost 5 bases at V and 3 bases at J; junction bases unmatched: 6. Germline CDR1 KGHDR, CDR2 SFDVKD. The CDR3 runs 15 residues.

The CDR3 here is CASSEGQGVDGYTF. CDR3 bases: TGTGCCAGCAGTGAGGGACAGGGGGTAGATGGCTACACCTTC. The V gene is TRBV2, the J gene TRBJ1-2; 11 bases match TRBD1. V gave up 3 bases and J gave up 6 bases; unmatched junction bases: 3. The CDR3 loop spans 14 amino acids. Germline lookup yields CDR1 SNHLY and CDR2 FYNNEI.

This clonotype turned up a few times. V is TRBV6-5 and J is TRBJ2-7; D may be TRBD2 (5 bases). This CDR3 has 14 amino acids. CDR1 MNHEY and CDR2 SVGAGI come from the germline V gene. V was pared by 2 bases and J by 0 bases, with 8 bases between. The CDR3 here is CASSYDGNSYEQYF. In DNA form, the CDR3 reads TGTGCCAGCAGTTACGACGGGAACTCCTACGAGCAGTACTTC.

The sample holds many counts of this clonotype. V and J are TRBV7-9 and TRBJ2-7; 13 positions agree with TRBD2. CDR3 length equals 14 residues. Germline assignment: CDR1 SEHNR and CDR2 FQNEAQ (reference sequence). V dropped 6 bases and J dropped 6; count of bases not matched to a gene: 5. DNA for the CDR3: TGTGCCAGCAGACGGACTAGCGGGAGTTTCGAGCAGTACGTC. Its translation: CASRRTSGSFEQYV.